The rows below give T cell receptor beta chains drawn from one sample of a study of T cell changes during pregnancy in multiple sclerosis. Profiling relied on immunoSEQ multiplex PCR, and the TCRdb table lists in-frame clones only, not all of them. This repertoire shows more than 65,000 clones, around nine tenths found once; its top ten account for about 0.45%. The input for sequencing was CD4+ T cells from peripheral blood mononuclear cells, taken before pregnancy. These receptor sequences come from a female donor with multiple sclerosis, enrolled in a pregnancy study. CDR3s include the opening cysteine and the closing phenylalanine or tryptophan. D genes are given only for firm matches. Only some rows state a clone size, as once, few, many or a class for expanded clones.

TRBJ2-5 TRBV7-3 13 TRBD2 NA CASSLGGQETQYF TGTGCCAGCAGCTTGGGGGGGCAAGAGACCCAGTACTTC
TRBJ1-2 TRBV6-5 14 TRBD1 once CASSSWDSLYGYTF TGTGCCAGCAGTTCCTGGGACAGTCTCTATGGCTACACCTTC
TRBJ2-2 TRBV7-9 14 TRBD2 NA CASSMSGRVGELFF TGTGCCAGCAGCATGAGCGGGAGAGTCGGGGAGCTGTTTTTT
TRBJ1-1 TRBV11-2 13 NA NA CASSLVRNTEAFF TGTGCCAGCAGCTTAGTGCGGAACACTGAAGCTTTCTTT
TRBJ2-3 TRBV5-4 17 TRBD2 NA CASSPSRGSGTPDTQYF TGTGCCAGCAGCCCCTCTCGGGGTAGCGGGACCCCAGATACGCAGTATTTT
TRBJ2-7 TRBV9 13 NA NA CASSVFDTYEQYF TGTGCCAGCAGCGTCTTCGATACTTACGAGCAGTACTTC
TRBJ2-6 TRBV9 17 NA NA CASSVDRKGSGANVLTF TGTGCCAGCAGCGTAGACAGGAAGGGCTCTGGGGCCAACGTCCTGACTTTC
TRBJ2-7 TRBV7-2 16 TRBD1 NA CASSFGRDRIFIEQYF TGTGCCAGCAGCTTCGGGCGGGACAGGATTTTTATCGAGCAGTACTTC
TRBJ1-1 TRBV6-1 13 NA NA CASSEERSTSAFF TGTGCCAGCAGTGAAGAACGCTCGACATCGGCTTTCTTT
TRBJ2-5 TRBV29-1 13 NA NA CSVDQGSGETQYF TGCAGCGTTGATCAGGGTAGTGGGGAGACCCAGTACTTC
TRBJ1-5 TRBV6-1 19 TRBD1 NA CASSGLAGQGALGNQPQHF TGTGCCAGCAGTGGCCTGGCCGGACAGGGGGCATTAGGGAATCAGCCCCAGCATTTT
TRBJ1-6 TRBV7-2 15 TRBD1 NA CASSLDRVYNSPLHF TGTGCCAGCAGCCTGGACAGGGTTTATAATTCACCCCTCCACTTT
TRBJ2-7 TRBV9 15 TRBD2 NA CASSARLASRYEQYF TGTGCCAGCAGCGCCCGACTAGCCTCTCGCTACGAGCAGTACTTC
TRBJ2-3 TRBV19 17 NA NA CASSPGGTFGGTDTQYF TGTGCCAGTAGTCCGGGGGGCACTTTCGGGGGGACAGATACGCAGTATTTT
TRBJ1-2 TRBV7-9 14 TRBD1 few CASSRDRGFDGYTF TGTGCCAGCAGCCGGGACAGGGGTTTTGATGGCTACACCTTC
TRBJ1-3 TRBV7-2 13 NA NA CASSSQSGNTIYF TGTGCCAGCAGCTCCCAGTCTGGAAACACCATATATTTT
TRBJ2-5 TRBV4-1 18 NA NA CASSQPWAGRSRPETQYF TGCGCCAGCAGCCAACCCTGGGCAGGGAGGTCCCGACCAGAGACCCAGTACTTC
TRBJ2-1 TRBV7-9 17 TRBD2 once CASSLETSLRPYNEQFF TGTGCCAGCAGCTTGGAGACTAGCCTCCGACCCTACAATGAGCAGTTCTTC
TRBJ1-3 TRBV5-1 16 TRBD1 NA CASSSDPGGSKNTIYF TGCGCCAGCAGCTCCGATCCAGGGGGCTCGAAAAACACCATATATTTT
TRBJ2-5 TRBV5-1 13 NA NA CASSLGPEETQYF TGCGCCAGCAGCTTGGGTCCAGAAGAGACCCAGTACTTC
TRBJ1-2 TRBV10-1 14 TRBD1 NA CASSRDRGSYGYTF TGCGCCAGCAGTCGGGACAGGGGGTCATATGGCTACACCTTC
TRBJ2-5 TRBV5-8 18 TRBD2 NA CASSINRGGRANLETQYF TGTGCCAGCAGCATAAACCGGGGCGGGAGGGCGAACCTGGAGACCCAGTACTTC
TRBJ2-1 TRBV6-6 14 TRBD2 NA CASTGLAPGDEQFF TGTGCCAGCACCGGACTAGCGCCAGGGGATGAGCAGTTCTTC
TRBJ2-7 TRBV7-2 15 TRBD2 NA CASSPGLAGAYEQYF TGTGCCAGCAGCCCGGGACTAGCGGGAGCCTACGAGCAGTACTTC
TRBJ2-5 TRBV5-1 14 NA once CASSLGRGGETQYF TGCGCCAGCAGCCTGGGTAGGGGTGGTGAGACCCAGTACTTC
TRBJ1-1 TRBV5-4 14 TRBD1 NA CASTQDRANTEAFF TGTGCCAGCACCCAGGACAGGGCAAACACTGAAGCTTTCTTT
TRBJ1-5 TRBV23-1 15 TRBD1 NA CASSLKDRAYQPQHF TGCGCCAGCAGTCTCAAAGACAGGGCCTATCAGCCCCAGCATTTT
TRBJ1-5 TRBV18 14 TRBD1 NA CASSLTGGDQPQHF TGTGCCAGCTCCCTGACAGGGGGCGATCAGCCCCAGCATTTT
TRBJ1-2 TRBV19 18 TRBD1 NA CASSIVSSGQATSYGYTF TGTGCCAGTAGTATAGTATCTTCGGGACAGGCAACGAGCTATGGCTACACCTTC
TRBJ2-7 TRBV29-1 16 TRBD2 NA CSVEGSGLAGGGEQYF TGCAGCGTTGAGGGATCGGGACTAGCGGGAGGGGGCGAGCAGTACTTC
TRBJ2-7 TRBV13 14 NA NA CASSPSRLAYEQYF TGTGCCAGCAGCCCTTCTCGACTAGCCTACGAGCAGTACTTC
TRBJ2-2 TRBV5-1 15 TRBD1 NA CASSRDRPNTGELFF TGCGCCAGCAGCCGGGACAGGCCGAACACCGGGGAGCTGTTTTTT
TRBJ1-2 TRBV29-1 15 NA NA CSVESVPGTDYGYTF TGCAGCGTTGAAAGTGTCCCGGGAACGGACTATGGCTACACCTTC
TRBJ1-2 TRBV6-5 14 NA NA CASSSQQTNYGYTF TGTGCCAGCAGTTCACAACAGACTAACTATGGCTACACCTTC
TRBJ1-1 TRBV5-4 12 NA NA CASRMIGQKAFF TGTGCCAGCAGAATGATTGGACAGAAAGCTTTCTTT
TRBJ1-6 TRBV19 14 TRBD1 NA CASRITGGDSPLHF TGTGCCAGTAGGATAACAGGGGGGGATTCACCCCTCCACTTT
TRBJ2-6 TRBV9 15 NA NA CASSPPRMGANVLTF TGTGCCAGCAGCCCCCCCAGGATGGGGGCCAACGTCCTGACTTTC
TRBJ2-2 TRBV27 13 NA once CASSLPNTGELFF TGTGCCAGCAGTTTACCTAACACCGGGGAGCTGTTTTTT
TRBJ1-2 TRBV5-6 14 NA NA CASSLAETVYGYTF TGTGCCAGCAGCTTGGCTGAGACAGTCTATGGCTACACCTTC
TRBJ2-1 TRBV9 17 NA NA CASSVEQTYSSYNEQFF TGTGCCAGCAGCGTAGAGCAGACCTACAGCTCCTACAATGAGCAGTTCTTC
TRBJ2-1 TRBV5-1 14 TRBD2 once CASSFSGSYNEQFF TGCGCCAGCAGCTTTAGCGGGAGTTACAATGAGCAGTTCTTC
TRBJ2-1 TRBV28 13 TRBD2 once CASSFPLATSSFF TGTGCCAGCAGTTTTCCATTGGCGACTAGCTCGTTCTTC
TRBJ1-5 TRBV19 12 NA NA CASSLRLQPQHF TGTGCCAGTAGTCTCCGACTTCAGCCCCAGCATTTT
TRBJ1-4 TRBV6-6 14 NA NA CASRLGGLGEKLFF TGTGCCAGCCGTCTGGGAGGTTTAGGGGAAAAACTGTTTTTT
TRBJ2-1 TRBV7-9 8 NA once CASSPQFF TGTGCCAGCAGCCCACAGTTCTTC
TRBJ2-2 TRBV7-9 15 NA NA CASSLWLAHTGELFF TGTGCCAGCAGCTTATGGCTAGCGCACACCGGGGAGCTGTTTTTT